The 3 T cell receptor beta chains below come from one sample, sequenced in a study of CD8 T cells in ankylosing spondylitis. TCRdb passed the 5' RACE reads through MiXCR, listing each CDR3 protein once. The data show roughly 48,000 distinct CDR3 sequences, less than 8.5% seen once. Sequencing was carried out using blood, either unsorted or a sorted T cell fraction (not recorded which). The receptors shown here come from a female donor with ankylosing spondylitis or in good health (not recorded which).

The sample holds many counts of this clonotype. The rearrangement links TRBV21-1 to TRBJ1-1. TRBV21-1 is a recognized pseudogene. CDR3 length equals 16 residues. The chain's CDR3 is CASSNRAGWRNTEAFF. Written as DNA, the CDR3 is TGTGCCAGCAGCAATCGCGCGGGTTGGAGGAACACTGAAGCTTTCTTT.

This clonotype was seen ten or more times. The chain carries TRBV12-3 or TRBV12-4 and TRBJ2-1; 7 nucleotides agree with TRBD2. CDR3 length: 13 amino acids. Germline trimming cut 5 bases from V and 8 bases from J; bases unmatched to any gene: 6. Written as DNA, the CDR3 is TGTGCCAGCAGTCGGGAGCGGGGCGATGAGCAGTTCTTC. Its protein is CASSRERGDEQFF.

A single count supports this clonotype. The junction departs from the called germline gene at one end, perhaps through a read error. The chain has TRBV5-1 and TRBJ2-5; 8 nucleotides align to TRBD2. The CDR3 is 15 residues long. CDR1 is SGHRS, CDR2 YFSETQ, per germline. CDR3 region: CTSSLGSGVQETQYF. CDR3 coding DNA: TGCACCAGCAGCTTGGGTAGCGGGGTACAAGAGACCCAGTACTTC.